This TCR beta chain came from a study of blood T cell repertoires in COVID-19. Study-wide context: Samples representing acute and convalescent COVID-19 were sourced from the United States, Italy and Spain. Sample material is recorded as cDNA or gDNA derived from T cells, B-cell-depleted T cells, or PBMCs.

CDR3 length equals 15 residues. V lost 5 bases and J lost 2; bases outside the gene matches: 8. CDR1 and CDR2 from the germline V gene are LNHDA and SQIVND (reference sequence). Original methodology: Amplification from reference gene primers served as the basis for estimated nucleated cell counts. Only in-frame clones appear in the TCRdb table, and some are missing; sequencing was by immunoSEQ multiplex PCR. The D gene and trimming were derived from the DNA, and the V and J assignments and clone size from that table. This sample has roughly 50,000 clones, with around 92% found just once. Sequencing was carried out using peripheral blood. This sequence joins TRBV19 and TRBJ1-1, with TRBD1 matching 7 bases. The TCR sequence derives from a human donor in a cohort sampled during active COVID-19. The CDR3 nucleotides read TGTGCCAGTAGTCACAGGGGACAAACCAACACTGAAGCTTTCTTT. Translating gives CASSHRGQTNTEAFF.